Shown below are 31 T cell receptor beta chains from a single sample sequenced in a study of T-cell reconstitution after alpha-beta-depleted transplantation in children (TCRdb year 2016). Library method: PCR. Sequencing instrument: Illumina HiSeq 2500. TCR library preparation used molecular barcoding, with unique molecular identifiers applied to normalize quantification of the TCRbeta repertoire. TCRdb passed the public sequencing reads through fastp at Q25 and MiXCR, retaining productive beta sequences. Each CDR3 protein appears once, grouped with its most common genes and DNA. The sample table records a few hundred thousand distinct CDR3 sequences; roughly 17% of these occur just once. Clones ranked in the top ten supply 25% to 30% of the sample. Interpreted using the paper, the treatment or condition label stands for: allogeneic hematopoietic cell transplantation with graft depleted of TCRalphabeta T cells and CD19 B cells.

This material consisted of PBMCs, mostly from graft donor cells, taken 360 days after TCRalphabeta/CD19-depleted stem cell transplant. These receptors were taken from a boy younger than two who had a stem cell transplant for Wiskott-Aldrich syndrome, so the T cells may come from the graft donor.

This clonotype has more than one count but fewer than ten. V is TRBV7-2 and J is TRBJ2-1; TRBD2 matches 10 bases. Unmatched junction bases numbered 9, after V lost 0 bases and J lost 4 bases. Germline lookup yields CDR1 SGHTA and CDR2 FQGNSA. The CDR3 runs to 18 residues. CDR3 in DNA: TGTGCCAGCAGCTTAGCGGCTAGCGGGAGTTTTATATACAATGAGCAGTTCTTC. The encoded protein is CASSLAASGSFIYNEQFF. Based on the CDR3 plus reference TRBV7-2 and TRBJ2-1, the full variable domain is GAGVSQSPSNKVTEKGKDVELRCDPISGHTALYWYRQSLGQGLEFLIYFQGNSAPDKSGLPSDRFSAERTGGSVSTLTIQRTQQEDSAVYLCASSLAASGSFIYNEQFFGPGTRLTVL.

This clonotype was detected only a few times. The chain couples TRBV18 to TRBJ2-4; D gene uncertain. CDR3 length: 17 amino acids. Trimming removed 1 base at V and 0 bases at J, with 13 bases between. CDR1 and CDR2 from the germline V gene are KGHSH and LQKENI. The chain's CDR3 is CASSPQFPLLAKNIQYF. In DNA form, the CDR3 reads TGTGCCAGCTCACCACAGTTCCCACTCCTAGCCAAAAACATTCAGTACTTC.

This clonotype was recorded at least ten times. The genes are TRBV5-6 and TRBJ2-5; 9 positions agree with TRBD1. The ends lost 4 bases at V and 5 bases at J; junction bases unmatched: 3. The CDR3 contains 13 residues. Looked up from germline, CDR1 is SGHDT and CDR2 is YYEEEE. Written as DNA, the CDR3 is TGTGCCAGCAGCCTTGACAGGGGGGAGACCCAGTACTTC. This translates into CASSLDRGETQYF. Full variable domain (outside the CDR3, taken from reference TRBV5-6 and TRBJ2-5): DAGVTQSPTHLIKTRGQQVTLRCSPKSGHDTVSWYQQALGQGPQFIFQYYEEEERQRGNFPDRFSGHQFPNYSSELNVNALLLGDSALYLCASSLDRGETQYFGPGTRLLVL.

The chain uses TRBV12-3 or TRBV12-4 and TRBJ2-1, with TRBD2 as a possible D gene (5 bases). The V gene lost 6 bases and the J gene lost 4 bases, with 19 bases spanning the gap. The CDR3 has 16 residues. The CDR3 DNA follows: TGTGCCAGCAGCCGATCGTGGACTCGAACGTACAATGAGCAGTTCTTC. It translates to CASSRSWTRTYNEQFF.

This chain links TRBV27 with TRBJ1-2; D remains unclear. Deletions cut 3 bases from V and 4 bases from J, with 9 bases between. The CDR3 length is 13 residues. Germline CDR1 is MNHEY and CDR2 is SMNVEV (reference sequence). The DNA of the CDR3 is TGTGCCAGCAGTTTCGCGGGGTTCTATGGCTACACCTTC. This codes for CASSFAGFYGYTF.

This sequence joins TRBV5-1 and TRBJ2-2; TRBD2 matches at 7 bases. Germline CDR1 is SGHRS and CDR2 is YFSETQ. The CDR3 sequence is 19 residues long. V shed 4 bases and J 0 bases; nucleotides not matched to a gene: 15. The CDR3 protein is CASSPFAGLAETNTGELFF. DNA of the CDR3: TGCGCCAGCAGCCCTTTTGCGGGCCTAGCGGAGACGAACACCGGGGAGCTGTTTTTT.

V is TRBV6-2 or TRBV6-3 and J is TRBJ2-7, with D uncertain. The CDR3 runs to 12 residues. The germline V gene encodes CDR1 MNHEY and CDR2 SVGEGT. Trimming removed 6 bases at V and 7 bases at J, with 13 bases between. The CDR3 protein is CASSRHTREQYF. CDR3 sequence (DNA): TGTGCCAGCAGCCGACATACGAGGGAGCAGTACTTC.

The chain links TRBV10-2 to TRBJ2-1; D is perhaps TRBD2 (6 bases). Trimming left V 4 bases short and J 15 bases short, with 16 bases between. Germline V CDR1 and CDR2: WSHSY, SAAADI. This CDR3 is built from 12 residues. The CDR3 DNA is TGCGCCAGCAGTGTCGGGGGTTCTGGTGGGTTCTTC. Amino acid sequence: CASSVGGSGGFF.

Here the CDR3 reads CASSQVPGQGVMKQFF. Written as DNA, the CDR3 is TGCGCCAGCAGCCAAGTTCCCGGACAGGGGGTAATGAAGCAGTTCTTC. The chain recombines TRBV4-1 with TRBJ2-1; 10 positions agree with TRBD1. The germline gives CDR1 MGHRA, CDR2 YSYEKL. CDR3 length: 16 residues. With V trimmed by 1 base and J by 11 bases, 11 bases remained unmatched.

This clonotype turned up a few times. The chain has TRBV30 and TRBJ1-6; D remains unclear. CDR1 and CDR2 (germline): GTSNPN, SVGIG (reference sequence). Trimming took off 4 bases at V and 6 bases at J, with 16 bases between the two ends. This CDR3 has 15 amino acids. CDR3 DNA sequence: TGTGCCTGGATCGTTCGGAAGGGTTTTAATTCACCCCTCCACTTT. Its protein product is CAWIVRKGFNSPLHF.

This chain joins TRBV12-3 or TRBV12-4 and TRBJ2-2, with 11 positions matching TRBD2. The CDR3 sequence is 17 residues long. V trimming: 2 bases; J trimming: 1 base; junction bases outside the gene matches: 3. CDR3 region: CASSLSGLAVNTGELFF. The CDR3 DNA follows: TGTGCCAGCAGTTTATCGGGACTAGCGGTGAACACCGGGGAGCTGTTTTTT.

This clonotype was seen more than once but under ten times. The chain joins TRBV5-1 to TRBJ2-7; the D is unclear. This CDR3 region has 17 residues. In germline, CDR1 is SGHRS, CDR2 YFSETQ. Deletions cut 0 bases from V and 2 bases from J, with 18 bases between. The CDR3 spells CASSLETSLSGAYEQYF. The CDR3 DNA reads TGCGCCAGCAGCTTGGAAACCAGTCTAAGTGGGGCCTACGAGCAGTACTTC.

This CDR3 is CASSLHRGVNTGELFF. The CDR3 DNA follows: TGCGCCAGCAGCTTGCACAGGGGTGTAAACACCGGGGAGCTGTTTTTT. This chain joins TRBV5-1 and TRBJ2-2, with TRBD1 matching 7 bases. Germline V lookup: CDR1 SGHRS, CDR2 YFSETQ. After removal of 1 base from V and 2 bases from J, the junction contained 5 bases not matched to a gene. This CDR3 spans 16 amino acids.

The chain has TRBV27 and TRBJ2-3; D is perhaps TRBD2 (5 bases). The V end was cut by 4 bases, the J end by 1 base, with 12 bases between. This CDR3 is built from 15 residues. The germline V gene encodes CDR1 MNHEY and CDR2 SMNVEV (reference sequence). CDR3 DNA sequence: TGTGCCAGCAGTTCGGGGATTGGGGGCACAGATACGCAGTATTTT. Its protein product is CASSSGIGGTDTQYF.

The V and J genes are TRBV7-6 and TRBJ2-1; tentatively, D is TRBD2 (5 bases). V dropped 3 bases and J dropped 0 bases, with 15 bases sitting between them. This CDR3 spans 17 amino acids. The germline gives CDR1 SGHVS, CDR2 FNYEAQ. CDR3 in amino acids: CASSFYLGGPSYNEQFF. The CDR3 DNA reads as TGTGCCAGCAGCTTTTATTTAGGAGGTCCCTCCTACAATGAGCAGTTCTTC.

The rearrangement uses TRBV12-3 or TRBV12-4 and TRBJ2-1; maybe TRBD1 (5 bases). The CDR3 contains 14 residues. The V end was cut by 4 bases, the J end by 3 bases, with 10 bases between. Here the CDR3 reads CASSWSRVYNEQFF. In DNA, the CDR3 is TGTGCCAGCAGTTGGAGCAGGGTCTACAATGAGCAGTTCTTC.

This clonotype was counted only a few times. The chain has TRBV12-3 or TRBV12-4 and TRBJ2-2; D assignment may be TRBD1 or TRBD2 (5 bases each). This CDR3 region has 15 residues. V was cut by 7 bases and J by 4 bases, with 16 bases left in between. The CDR3 coding sequence is TGTGCCAGCACCTTTCGGGGACGAGCCACCGGGGAGCTGTTTTTT. It translates to CASTFRGRATGELFF.

The rearrangement joins TRBV30 to TRBJ2-1; 8 positions agree with TRBD2. The CDR3 runs 15 residues. Per germline, CDR1 GTSNPN and CDR2 SVGIG (reference sequence). J was trimmed by 0 bases and V by 3 bases; bases with no gene match: 4. CDR3: CAWRRGGSSYNEQFF. The CDR3 DNA sequence: TGTGCCTGGAGGCGCGGGGGGAGCTCCTACAATGAGCAGTTCTTC.

The chain employs TRBV20-1 and TRBJ1-4; D is possibly TRBD1 (5 bases). Trimming removed 2 bases at V and 4 bases at J, with 11 bases between. CDR3 size: 14 residues. From germline, CDR1 is DFQATT and CDR2 SNEGSKA (reference sequence). The CDR3 region has the DNA TGCAGTGCTAGAACCGGGACGATTAATGAAAAACTGTTTTTT. Its protein is CSARTGTINEKLFF.

The genes are TRBV4-1 and TRBJ2-1; weak D call: TRBD1 (6 bases). Germline assignment: CDR1 MGHRA and CDR2 YSYEKL. There are 15 residues in the CDR3. V lost 3 bases and J 6 bases, leaving 15 bases between the germline ends. This CDR3 reads CASSQLEIGGNEQFF. CDR3 sequence (DNA): TGCGCCAGCAGCCAGTTGGAAATAGGGGGCAATGAGCAGTTCTTC.

The V call is TRBV29-1, the J call TRBJ2-1; no definite D call. The germline V and J ends were trimmed by 4 bases and 4 bases, with 8 bases remaining between them. Looked up from germline, CDR1 is SQVTM and CDR2 is ANQGSEA. This CDR3 comprises 12 residues. The CDR3 DNA reads TGCAGCGTTGGCCCTGGATACAATGAGCAGTTCTTC. It codes for CSVGPGYNEQFF.

The V and J genes are TRBV12-3 or TRBV12-4 and TRBJ2-1; tentatively, D is TRBD1 (5 bases). The CDR3 has 14 amino acids. Trimming shortened V by 2 bases and J by 3 bases, and 8 bases separated the two germline ends. Written as DNA, the CDR3 is TGTGCCAGCAGTTTAAAGACAGTCTACAATGAGCAGTTCTTC. This gives the protein CASSLKTVYNEQFF.

The chain carries TRBV5-1 and TRBJ2-7, with TRBD1 as a possible D gene (5 bases). The germline gives CDR1 SGHRS, CDR2 YFSETQ. Trimming took off 4 bases at V and 4 bases at J, with 12 bases between the two ends. CDR3 size: 13 residues. The CDR3 DNA reads TGCGCCAGCAGCCCGACAGTAGGATACGAGCAGTACTTC. It codes for CASSPTVGYEQYF.

The rearrangement links TRBV10-3 to TRBJ2-1; 10 bases map to TRBD2. V shed 2 bases and J 7 bases; nucleotides not matched to a gene: 5. The CDR3 totals 15 residues. Looked up from germline, CDR1 is ENHRY and CDR2 is SYGVKD. The CDR3 DNA follows: TGTGCCATCAGTGAGATTCTAGCGGGAGAGAATGAGCAGTTCTTC. Protein product: CAISEILAGENEQFF.

The rearrangement joins TRBV5-6 to TRBJ2-7; the D gene is possibly TRBD2 (6 bases). Germline CDR1 SGHDT, CDR2 YYEEEE. CDR3 length: 13 amino acids. V was trimmed by 4 bases and J by 7 bases, leaving 15 bases between them. The CDR3 region is CASSGGPTREQYF. The CDR3 DNA is TGTGCCAGCAGCGGCGGGCCGACTAGGGAGCAGTACTTC.

The V call is TRBV4-2, the J call TRBJ2-1; TRBD2 agrees at 8 bases. This CDR3 region has 17 residues. The V gene end was trimmed by 3 bases and the J gene end by 1 base; junction bases not matched to a gene: 8. Germline V gene sequence: CDR1 LGHNA, CDR2 YNFKEQ. As DNA, the CDR3 is TGTGCCAGCAGCCAGCGGCTAGCGGGCCCTTCCTACAATGAGCAGTTCTTC. Translation: CASSQRLAGPSYNEQFF.

This clonotype was seen more than once but under ten times. V and J are TRBV7-2 and TRBJ2-7; the match to TRBD1 covers 10 bases. This CDR3 has 15 residues. In germline, CDR1 is SGHTA, CDR2 FQGNSA. The V segment lost 4 bases and the J segment 6 bases; nucleotides outside the gene matches: 9. For the CDR3, the DNA is TGTGCCAGCAGCTCGGGGGGACAGGGGCGGTTCGAGCAGTACTTC. As protein: CASSSGGQGRFEQYF.

This clonotype has only a few counts. The CDR3 coding sequence is TGCGCCAGCAGCTTGGCCAGGGCCGACGAGCAGTACTTC. It yields the protein CASSLARADEQYF. The chain couples TRBV5-1 to TRBJ2-7; D possibly corresponds to TRBD1 (5 bases). Trimming removed 0 bases from V and 5 bases from J, with 9 bases in between. Per germline, CDR1 SGHRS and CDR2 YFSETQ. This CDR3 spans 13 amino acids.

This clonotype was observed a handful of times. The chain combines TRBV12-3 or TRBV12-4 with TRBJ1-1; no reliable D call. Trimming removed 5 bases from V and 0 bases from J, with 10 bases in between. The CDR3 is made up of 14 amino acids. CDR3: CASSPTYMNTEAFF. CDR3 nucleotide sequence: TGTGCCAGCAGTCCGACCTATATGAACACTGAAGCTTTCTTT.

CDR3 bases: TGCAGCGTTGAATTGGCGAACACCGGGGAGCTGTTTTTT. Translated, it gives CSVELANTGELFF. The chain recombines TRBV29-1 with TRBJ2-2; D is uncertain. Trimming removed 2 bases from V and 0 bases from J, with 4 bases in between. This CDR3 has 13 residues. The germline gives CDR1 SQVTM, CDR2 ANQGSEA.

This clonotype was picked up a small number of times. V usage is TRBV7-2 and J usage is TRBJ2-5; D gene uncertain. Trimming cost V 1 base and J 6 bases, with 6 bases left between them. The CDR3 sequence is 12 residues long. Germline CDR1 and CDR2: SGHTA and FQGNSA. CDR3 sequence (DNA): TGTGCCAGCAGCTTAGAGAAGAAGACCCAGTACTTC. Amino acid sequence: CASSLEKKTQYF.